This passage covers 4 T cell receptor beta chains from one sample sequenced in a study of T cell responses to AZD1222 COVID-19 vaccine. TCRdb's copy holds only in-frame clones and misses some; the assay was immunoSEQ multiplex PCR. Found here are roughly 190,000 clones, roughly 93% of them singletons; the top ten hold 3.9%. The sequenced sample was peripheral blood, obtained on day 0 of AZD1222 vaccination. All receptors come from an adult in good health.

This rearrangement joins TRBV2 to TRBJ2-1; D gene ambiguous. This CDR3 is 16 amino acids long. CDR1 SNHLY and CDR2 FYNNEI come from the germline V gene. The V and J ends lost 1 base and 0 bases respectively, with 10 bases between them. The CDR3 reads CASSEGRLSSYNEQFF. The CDR3 DNA is TGTGCCAGCAGTGAAGGTAGATTAAGCTCCTACAATGAGCAGTTCTTC.

The chain has TRBV5-4 and TRBJ2-3; D unresolved. The CDR3 sequence is 13 residues long. Per germline, CDR1 SGHNT and CDR2 YYREEE (reference sequence). With 3 bases removed from V and 5 bases from J, the gap between germline ends came to 10 bases. The CDR3, as DNA: TGTGCCAGCAGCTCACCCACGGTAGATACGCAGTATTTT. Amino acids: CASSSPTVDTQYF.

This sequence joins TRBV15 and TRBJ1-6, with D maybe TRBD1 (5 bases). Germline V gene sequence: CDR1 LNHNV, CDR2 YYDKDF (reference sequence). This CDR3 spans 15 amino acids. The ends were cut back, 9 bases at V and 0 bases at J, with 12 bases in the middle. The CDR3 loop reads CATDSESSYNSPLHF. The CDR3 bases are TGTGCCACTGACAGCGAGAGCTCCTATAATTCACCCCTCCACTTT.

The gene calls are TRBV7-2 and TRBJ1-2; weak D call: TRBD1 (5 bases). The CDR3 runs to 15 residues. Germline V gene sequence: CDR1 SGHTA, CDR2 FQGNSA. V shed 5 bases and J shed 4 bases, with 17 bases lying between them. CDR3 residues: CASSPQTDLIYGYTF. The CDR3 coding sequence is TGTGCCAGCAGCCCACAGACAGATCTCATCTATGGCTACACCTTC.